Here is one T cell receptor beta chain with its context. Germline values: CDR1 SGHTA, CDR2 FQGNSA. The CDR3 runs 15 residues. These data originate in a study of blood T cells in healthy people across ages. Then a second PCR, running roughly 7 to 11 cycles, was carried out with a sample-barcoded 5' primer and a J-beta primer mix. TCRdb passed the 5' RACE reads through MiXCR, listing each CDR3 protein once. Here the sample spans hundreds of thousands of distinct CDR3 sequences, over 45% being singletons. This TCR derives from a woman aged 55-70 years in good health. The chain couples TRBV7-2 to TRBJ2-4; 9 nucleotides agree with TRBD2. The J call is doubtful: the DNA matches TRBJ2-7 better. The sequenced sample consisted of blood. DNA of the CDR3: TGTGCCAGCAGCTTAACCGCGGGAGGGAACTACGAGCAGTACTTC. Amino acid sequence: CASSLTAGGNYEQYF.